These 4 T cell receptor beta chains share one sample of origin, sequenced in a study of shared clonotypes between healthy human individuals. This table comes from immunoSEQ multiplex PCR, and its TCRdb copy is limited to in-frame clones, with some not included. The data hold about 79,000 clones, with about 61% observed a single time. Sequencing was carried out using memory CD8+ T cells sorted from blood. Documented subset: CD45RO+ cells pooled with CCR7-negative TemRA cells. The receptors come from a man aged 25 to 40 in good health.

The chain combines TRBV7-9 with TRBJ2-1; TRBD2 might be the D (6 bases). Deletions cut 4 bases from V and 4 bases from J, with 11 bases between. This CDR3 is built from 14 residues. In germline, CDR1 is SEHNR, CDR2 FQNEAQ (reference sequence). CDR3 bases: TGTGCCAGCAGCTCGGGACTGGCTTACAATGAGCAGTTCTTC. Amino acid sequence: CASSSGLAYNEQFF.

The chain recombines TRBV5-1 with TRBJ2-1, with a tentative D call TRBD1 (6 bases). Germline V gene data show CDR1 as SGHRS and CDR2 as YFSETQ. This CDR3 contains 14 residues. V lost 4 bases, J lost 5 bases, and 13 bases lay in between. DNA for the CDR3: TGCGCCAGCAGCGGGCAGGGGCTGAACAATGAGCAGTTCTTC. Translation: CASSGQGLNNEQFF.

The chain couples TRBV25-1 to TRBJ2-7, with 12 positions matching TRBD2. Germline CDR1 MGHDK, CDR2 SYGVNS. The CDR3 is 14 amino acids. J gave up 2 bases and V 4 bases, and 0 bases lay outside the gene matches. The CDR3 sequence is CASSASGRAYEQYF. In nucleotides, the CDR3 is TGTGCCAGCAGTGCTAGCGGGAGGGCCTACGAGCAGTACTTC.

The chain combines TRBV5-4 with TRBJ2-1; D could derive from TRBD1 or TRBD2 (5 bases each). The CDR3 is made up of 12 amino acids. The germline V gene has CDR1 SGHNT and CDR2 YYREEE (reference sequence). Trimming pared 0 bases from V and 14 bases from J, leaving 12 bases between. CDR3 amino acids: CASSLGGGPEFF. The CDR3, as DNA: TGTGCCAGCAGCTTGGGTGGGGGTCCAGAGTTCTTC.